This TCR beta chain comes out of a study of blood T cells in healthy people across ages. The CDR3 sequence is 16 residues long. Germline values: CDR1 SEHNR, CDR2 FQNEAQ (reference sequence). Trimming shortened V by 4 bases and J by 0 bases, and 12 bases separated the two germline ends. Study-level points and caveats: From one million sequenced T cells, diversity estimates were lower bounds. Aged donors had fewer naive CD4+ cells and lower diversity than long-lived donors.

Details on this clonotype: Its matching antigen is unknown.

It was roughly 10 milliliters of peripheral blood that were drawn from each donor. For the second PCR, which ran for about 7 to 11 cycles, a sample-barcoded 5' primer and a J-beta primer mix were used. TCRdb re-analysed the 5' RACE reads in MiXCR, keeping a single row per CDR3 protein. The sample carries more than 1.4 million distinct CDR3 sequences, 42% recorded once. This chain connects TRBV7-9 to TRBJ1-4; the D is unclear. The sequenced sample was blood. This clonotype originated in a woman aged 18-29 years in good health. DNA for the CDR3: TGTGCCAGCAGCTCAGTCAGGCTCCCAACTAATGAAAAACTGTTTTTT. The encoded protein is CASSSVRLPTNEKLFF.